The clone carrying this T cell receptor beta chain has at least ten counts. Its cognate antigen is unknown. Trimming left V 1 base short and J 15 bases short, with 10 bases between. The CDR3 has 11 residues. The data stem from a study of T cells after yellow fever vaccination. Whole-study findings and limits: Abundant clonotypes from the bulk population could contaminate FACS-sorted repertoires.

UMIs and a universal primer site were added when TCR cDNA was made by 5'RACE template switching. TCRdb independently ran MiXCR on the 5' RACE reads; one entry per CDR3 protein. The sample consists of about 230,000 distinct CDR3 sequences, 6% to 8% of them appearing once. The chain is built from TRBV12-3 or TRBV12-4 and TRBJ2-1; D possibly matches TRBD1 or TRBD2 (5 bases each). This TCR came from a man in his thirties or forties who received the YFV17D yellow fever vaccine. Sequenced material: CD4+ T cells sorted from PBMCs, taken on the day of the yellow fever booster vaccination. The CDR3 sequence: CASSLGRGAFF. DNA of the CDR3: TGTGCCAGCAGTTTAGGGAGAGGGGCGTTCTTC.